The rows below give T cell receptor beta chains drawn from one sample of a study of siplizumab effects on memory and regulatory T cells. Measured with immunoSEQ multiplex PCR; TCRdb has only the in-frame clones, and not every one. Of 85,000 to 130,000 clones in the sample, 75% to 95% were seen once. The sample taken for sequencing was CD4+ T cells sorted from blood. These receptors all stem from a human donor in good health. Some clones in this sample may be carry-over from other donors' samples. The CDR3 runs from the conserved cysteine through the conserved F or W. A D gene is named only where the DNA matches it firmly. Clone size is shown for a subset of rows, as once, few, many or a class of expanded clone.

TRBV27	-	-	TRBJ2-6	CASSSKGTTHVGTNVLTF	TGTGCCAGCAGTTCTAAGGGGACAACCCATGTAGGAACCAACGTCCTGACTTTC
TRBV11-3	-	-	TRBJ2-1	CASSSRRGRGGYNEQFF	TGTGCCAGCAGCTCTCGGAGGGGGCGCGGGGGTTACAATGAGCAGTTCTTC
TRBV11-2	-	-	TRBJ2-2	CASSPFGSGSQRNGELFF	TGTGCCAGCAGCCCATTTGGCTCAGGGTCTCAGAGGAACGGGGAGCTGTTTTTT
TRBV28	-	TRBD2	TRBJ2-7	CASRGGEWFEQYF	TGTGCCAGCAGGGGGGGGGAATGGTTCGAGCAGTACTTC
TRBV11-3	-	TRBD2	TRBJ2-3	CASSRRSGRSDTQYF	TGTGCCAGCAGCCGGCGGAGCGGGAGATCAGATACGCAGTATTTT
TRBV10-1	once	-	TRBJ2-5	CASSEGGASGETQYF	TGCGCCAGCAGTGAGGGGGGGGCTAGCGGTGAGACCCAGTACTTC
TRBV11-2	-	-	TRBJ1-3	CASSSRGDGNTIYF	TGTGCCAGCAGCTCAAGGGGAGATGGAAACACCATATATTTT
TRBV7-9	-	TRBD1	TRBJ1-4	CASSPRGTANEKLFF	TGTGCCAGCAGCCCCAGGGGGACAGCTAATGAAAAACTGTTTTTT
TRBV5-4	-	TRBD2	TRBJ2-1	CASSLPGRGDEQFF	TGTGCCAGCAGCTTGCCCGGGAGGGGGGATGAGCAGTTCTTC
TRBV7-3	few	-	TRBJ1-2	CASSFTSGARGGYTF	TGTGCCAGCAGCTTTACGTCCGGGGCGCGTGGAGGCTACACCTTC
TRBV4-1	-	TRBD2	TRBJ2-1	CASSQGLSGRVPREQFF	TGCGCCAGCAGCCAAGGTCTTAGCGGGAGGGTCCCCAGGGAGCAGTTCTTC
TRBV5-6	-	TRBD2	TRBJ2-1	CASSQASGGRAMNEQFF	TGTGCCAGCAGCCAGGCGAGCGGCGGGAGGGCCATGAATGAGCAGTTCTTC
TRBV18	-	-	TRBJ1-2	CASSPPTANYGYTF	TGTGCCAGCTCACCACCGACAGCTAACTATGGCTACACCTTC
TRBV27	few	-	TRBJ1-5	CASRHFHQGDNQPQHF	TGTGCCAGCAGACACTTTCATCAGGGTGATAATCAGCCCCAGCATTTT
TRBV15	-	TRBD2	TRBJ2-7	CATSRGSGSSYEQYF	TGTGCCACCAGCAGAGGGAGCGGGAGTTCCTACGAGCAGTACTTC
TRBV27	-	TRBD2	TRBJ2-1	CASSSGSLILEQFF	TGTGCCAGCAGCAGCGGGAGTCTGATTCTCGAGCAGTTCTTC
TRBV4-2	few	-	TRBJ1-5	CASSQDKQTNQPQHF	TGTGCCAGCAGCCAAGATAAACAGACCAATCAGCCCCAGCATTTT
TRBV11-3	-	-	TRBJ2-1	CASSGGAYNEQFF	TGTGCCAGCTCCGGGGGAGCCTACAATGAGCAGTTCTTC
TRBV18	-	-	TRBJ2-2	CASSESGELFF	TGTGCCAGCTCCGAATCCGGGGAGCTGTTTTTT
TRBV7-8	-	-	TRBJ1-4	CASSLTETPNEKLFF	TGTGCCAGCAGCTTAACAGAAACACCTAATGAAAAACTGTTTTTT
TRBV2	-	-	TRBJ2-4	CASTGSNIQYF	TGTGCCAGCACTGGCTCAAACATTCAGTACTTC
TRBV5-8	-	TRBD2	TRBJ2-7	CASSLGEGAYEQYF	TGTGCCAGCAGCTTGGGGGAGGGAGCGTACGAGCAGTACTTC
TRBV5-1	-	TRBD2	TRBJ2-3	CASSLEAGGPTDTQYF	TGCGCCAGCAGCTTGGAGGCGGGAGGCCCCACAGATACGCAGTATTTT
TRBV6-6	-	-	TRBJ1-4	CATSHEKLFF	TGTGCCACCTCGCATGAAAAACTGTTTTTT
TRBV6-5	-	-	TRBJ1-1	CASSYTSDTEAFF	TGTGCCAGCAGTTACACAAGTGACACTGAAGCTTTCTTT
TRBV19	once	TRBD1	TRBJ1-5	CASSRTGGGAHQPQHF	TGTGCCAGTAGTCGCACAGGGGGTGGTGCGCATCAGCCCCAGCATTTT
TRBV11-2	-	TRBD1	TRBJ2-6	CASSSTTGSGANVLTF	TGTGCCAGCAGCTCGACGACAGGGTCTGGGGCCAACGTCCTGACTTTC
TRBV19	once	-	TRBJ2-2	CASREQGANTGELFF	TGTGCCAGTCGCGAACAGGGAGCGAACACCGGGGAGCTGTTTTTT
TRBV30	-	-	TRBJ2-7	CAWSVRLASPYEQYF	TGTGCCTGGAGTGTACGGCTAGCGTCACCCTACGAGCAGTACTTC
TRBV23-1	-	-	TRBJ1-2	CASSQSRQFYGYTF	TGCGCCAGCAGTCAATCCAGGCAGTTCTATGGCTACACCTTC
TRBV10-3	-	-	TRBJ2-1	CAISERTSIWDEQFF	TGTGCCATCAGTGAGCGTACTAGCATCTGGGATGAGCAGTTCTTC
TRBV21-1	once	-	TRBJ2-3	CASSKEVRTDTQYF	TGTGCCAGCAGCAAGGAAGTCCGCACAGATACGCAGTATTTT
TRBV7-2	-	TRBD1	TRBJ2-7	CASSFRGLTYEQYF	TGTGCCAGCAGCTTTAGGGGGCTTACCTACGAGCAGTACTTC
TRBV20-1	-	TRBD1	TRBJ1-2	CSAKTGDGYTF	TGCAGTGCAAAAACAGGGGATGGCTACACCTTC
TRBV14	-	-	TRBJ1-2	CASSQVRGGGYTF	TGTGCCAGCAGCCAAGTAAGGGGGGGCGGCTACACCTTC
TRBV18	-	TRBD1	TRBJ2-7	CASSRVGTGDEQYF	TGTGCCAGCTCCCGAGTTGGGACAGGGGACGAGCAGTACTTC
TRBV30	-	-	TRBJ1-2	CAMERGRISNYGYTF	TGTGCCATGGAACGAGGTAGGATCAGCAACTATGGCTACACCTTC
TRBV29-1	-	-	TRBJ2-7	CSVEGGLTGFNEQYF	TGCAGCGTTGAGGGGGGACTTACAGGATTTAACGAGCAGTACTTC
TRBV27	-	TRBD1	TRBJ1-1	CASSFNDRADTEAFF	TGTGCCAGCAGTTTCAACGACAGGGCGGACACTGAAGCTTTCTTT
TRBV11-2	-	-	TRBJ2-5	CASSTGASVETQYF	TGTGCCAGCAGCACGGGGGCGTCCGTAGAGACCCAGTACTTC
TRBV18	-	-	TRBJ1-1	CASSRISQTNTEAFF	TGTGCCAGCTCACGAATTTCGCAGACGAACACTGAAGCTTTCTTT
TRBV27	once	-	TRBJ1-5	CASSLGRGGQPQHF	TGTGCCAGCAGTTTAGGCAGGGGAGGACAGCCCCAGCATTTT
TRBV19	once	TRBD1	TRBJ1-1	CASSPPRGGSWDTEAFF	TGTGCCAGTAGCCCTCCCAGGGGGGGAAGTTGGGACACTGAAGCTTTCTTT
TRBV9	-	-	TRBJ2-7	CASSPTWTSYEQYF	TGTGCCAGCAGCCCTACTTGGACATCTTACGAGCAGTACTTC
TRBV6-1	-	-	TRBJ2-5	CASSPDSLETETQYF	TGTGCCAGCAGCCCCGACAGCCTCGAGACGGAGACCCAGTACTTC
TRBV5-1	-	TRBD1	TRBJ2-1	CASSGTGFIDEQFF	TGCGCCAGCAGCGGGACAGGGTTTATTGATGAGCAGTTCTTC
TRBV29-1	-	-	TRBJ2-7	CSVEAVAGGYEQYF	TGCAGCGTTGAAGCGGTGGCAGGGGGGTACGAGCAGTACTTC
TRBV5-1	-	-	TRBJ2-1	CASSLSTPDNEQFF	TGCGCCAGCAGCTTGTCTACCCCGGATAATGAGCAGTTCTTC
TRBV5-1	-	TRBD2	TRBJ2-7	CASSLGGRASYEQYF	TGCGCCAGCAGCTTGGGTGGGAGGGCCTCATACGAGCAGTACTTC
TRBV6-5	-	-	TRBJ2-1	CASSHGGGNEQFF	TGTGCCAGCAGCCACGGAGGGGGGAATGAGCAGTTCTTC
TRBV6-6	-	TRBD2	TRBJ2-1	CASSRMTSGGNNEQFF	TGTGCCAGCAGTCGTATGACTAGCGGGGGAAACAATGAGCAGTTCTTC
TRBV2	-	-	TRBJ2-1	CASSDRGSYNEQFF	TGTGCCAGCAGTGATAGGGGCTCCTACAATGAGCAGTTCTTC
TRBV18	-	TRBD1	TRBJ1-4	CASSPGTGWSNEKLFF	TGTGCCAGCTCACCAGGGACAGGGTGGTCTAATGAAAAACTGTTTTTT
TRBV7-8	-	-	TRBJ2-7	CASSLSGQSSYEQYF	TGTGCCAGCAGCTTAAGCGGACAGAGCTCCTACGAGCAGTACTTC
TRBV5-1	-	-	TRBJ1-1	CASSLGPSDTEAFF	TGCGCCAGCAGCTTGGGGCCCTCGGACACTGAAGCTTTCTTT
TRBV4-1	-	TRBD2	TRBJ2-5	CASSRGGVETQYF	TGCGCCAGCAGCCGGGGAGGGGTAGAGACCCAGTACTTC
TRBV5-4	-	TRBD1	TRBJ1-2	CASSLVGTGGDGYTF	TGTGCCAGCAGCTTGGTTGGGACAGGGGGCGATGGCTACACCTTC
TRBV4-1	few	-	TRBJ1-5	CASSHEGTISNQPQHF	TGCGCCAGCAGCCATGAGGGGACGATTAGCAATCAGCCCCAGCATTTT
TRBV19	-	-	TRBJ2-2	CASSISRKNTGELFF	TGTGCCAGTAGTATAAGTAGAAAGAACACCGGGGAGCTGTTTTTT
TRBV5-1	-	TRBD1	TRBJ1-2	CASSFKRTGEGSSYGYTF	TGCGCCAGCAGCTTTAAACGGACAGGGGAAGGATCTTCTTATGGCTACACCTTC